These 19 T cell receptor beta chains were all obtained from the same sample, sequenced in a study of neurological immune-mediated disorders. Time point here: longitudinal time-point 2. One entry per CDR3 protein, called by TCRdb with MiXCR from the 5' RACE reads. Among some 60,000 distinct CDR3 sequences, around a tenth were seen once, and the ten largest hold approximately 12%. Source material: PBMCs. The receptor source for this set is a man aged 25 to 40 in good health.

This clonotype came up many times. This rearrangement joins TRBV20-1 to TRBJ1-1, with a weak D call TRBD1 (5 bases). The CDR3 has 14 amino acids. The V end lost 3 bases, the J end lost 0 bases, and 11 bases lay between the germline ends. Germline V lookup: CDR1 DFQATT, CDR2 SNEGSKA (reference sequence). CDR3 DNA sequence: TGCAGTGCTAGGCGAGGGGTAATGAACACTGAAGCTTTCTTT. Its protein product is CSARRGVMNTEAFF.

In its sample, this clonotype was seen many times. The chain combines TRBV20-1 with TRBJ2-1; 8 bases align to TRBD2. CDR1 DFQATT and CDR2 SNEGSKA come from the germline V gene (reference sequence). The length of the CDR3 is 15 residues. Trimming removed 3 bases from V and 7 bases from J; junction bases left unmatched: 11. The CDR3 spells CSASGSGRRGNEQFF. CDR3 DNA: TGCAGTGCTAGCGGAAGCGGGAGAAGGGGGAATGAGCAGTTCTTC.

This clonotype was observed many times. This sequence joins TRBV11-1 and TRBJ2-1; D remains unclear. This CDR3 is 14 amino acids long. Germline loops: CDR1 SGHAT, CDR2 FQDESV (reference sequence). V was clipped by 5 bases and J by 7 bases, with 15 bases between them. The DNA for the CDR3 is TGTGCCAGCAGCCGGACGGCAGGAGAGAATGAGCAGTTCTTC. It is translated as CASSRTAGENEQFF.

This clonotype was seen many times. This rearrangement joins TRBV24-1 to TRBJ2-1; 7 nucleotides match TRBD1. V was clipped by 0 bases and J by 9 bases; unmatched bases: 7. CDR1 and CDR2 (germline): KGHDR, SFDVKD. CDR3 length: 15 residues. CDR3 protein: CATSDLMAGGTEQFF. DNA for the CDR3: TGTGCCACCAGTGATTTGATGGCAGGGGGAACTGAGCAGTTCTTC.

This clonotype was detected ten times or more. V is TRBV5-1 and J is TRBJ2-1, with TRBD2 identical over 11 bases. V was pared by 4 bases and J by 0 bases, with 6 bases of the junction left unmatched. The CDR3 length is 17 residues. The germline CDR1 and CDR2 sequences are SGHRS and YFSETQ. CDR3 sequence (DNA): TGCGCCAGCAGCAGGGGACTAGCGGAACGCTCCTACAATGAGCAGTTCTTC. Amino acids: CASSRGLAERSYNEQFF.

This clonotype was seen repeatedly, ten times or more. The rearrangement links TRBV13 to TRBJ2-1; TRBD2 agrees at 9 bases. The junction had 8 bases not matched to a gene; V was cut back by 5 bases and J by 3 bases. The CDR3 loop spans 16 amino acids. Germline CDR1 and CDR2: PRHDT and FYEKMQ (reference sequence). In DNA form, the CDR3 reads TGTGCCAGCAGCCCGACTCTAGCGGGAAGCTACAATGAGCAGTTCTTC. This encodes CASSPTLAGSYNEQFF.

This clonotype was counted at least ten times. The chain couples TRBV5-5 to TRBJ2-2; TRBD2 agrees at 7 bases. Looked up from germline, CDR1 is SGHKS and CDR2 is YYEKEE (reference sequence). The CDR3 runs to 18 residues. The trim removed 4 bases at V and 4 bases at J, leaving 16 bases unmatched. CDR3 protein: CASSGTHSGLFSTGELFF. The CDR3 DNA reads as TGTGCCAGCAGCGGAACCCATAGCGGGCTATTTTCCACCGGGGAGCTGTTTTTT.

This clonotype was recorded many times. This chain uses TRBV20-1 with TRBJ2-5, with a weak D call TRBD2 (6 bases). V was pared by 5 bases and J by 7 bases, with 11 bases between. The CDR3 covers 11 residues. Germline CDR1 reads DFQATT; CDR2 reads SNEGSKA (reference sequence). CDR3 amino acids: CSAPMGGTQYF. The CDR3 nucleotides are TGCAGTGCTCCTATGGGGGGGACCCAGTACTTC.

The table lists this clonotype with many counts. CDR3 loop: CASSVGTEAFF. As DNA, the CDR3 is TGTGCCAGCAGTGTTGGAACTGAAGCTTTCTTT. V is TRBV25-1 and J is TRBJ1-1; D is unresolved. The CDR3 length is 11 residues. Looked up from germline, CDR1 is MGHDK and CDR2 is SYGVNS. With 4 bases removed from V and 5 bases from J, the gap between germline ends came to 5 bases.

This clonotype turned up a few times. This chain links TRBV12-3 or TRBV12-4 with TRBJ2-7; 10 bases fit TRBD1. The length of the CDR3 is 14 residues. With 5 bases clipped from V and 5 bases from J, the junction kept 6 bases outside the gene matches. As DNA, the CDR3 is TGTGCCAGCAGTCCCACCGGGACAGGGGACGAGCAGTACTTC. It translates to CASSPTGTGDEQYF.

This clonotype was observed many times. V and J are TRBV20-1 and TRBJ2-2; D not certain. CDR3 size: 15 residues. V lost 5 bases and J lost 3, with 16 bases in between. CDR1 is DFQATT and CDR2 is SNEGSKA in the germline V gene (reference sequence). The CDR3 bases are TGCAGTGCTCCTCAGCCCGAAACCGACACCGGGGAGCTGTTTTTT. Translated: CSAPQPETDTGELFF.

This clonotype was observed many times. The V gene is TRBV20-1, the J gene TRBJ2-7, with TRBD2 matching over 8 bases. The CDR3 loop spans 15 amino acids. Per germline, CDR1 DFQATT and CDR2 SNEGSKA (reference sequence). Unmatched junction bases numbered 11, after V lost 1 base and J lost 6 bases. DNA for the CDR3: TGCAGTGCTAGAGCCCCGGGGGGGAGTCTGTCCGAGCAGTACTTC. Its translation: CSARAPGGSLSEQYF.

Notes on this clonotype: One end of the junction does not line up with germline, which may come from a read error. The V call is TRBV27, the J call TRBJ2-5, with D possibly called TRBD1 or TRBD2 (5 bases each). Germline CDR1 is MNHEY and CDR2 is SMNVEV (reference sequence). The CDR3 totals 14 residues. The CDR3 DNA reads TGTGCCAGCGGTATTCCATGGGTCTTGGGGACCCAGTATTTC. Residues: CASGIPWVLGTQYF.

This clonotype showed up many times. CDR3 sequence reads: CASSFSGPREPQHF. Here the CDR3 DNA reads TGTGCCAGCAGTTTCTCAGGGCCGCGAGAGCCCCAGCATTTT. The V call is TRBV12-3 or TRBV12-4, the J call TRBJ1-5; D perhaps matches TRBD1 (5 bases). This CDR3 contains 14 residues. Between the trimmed V and J ends, which lost 3 bases and 8 bases, there was a span of 14 bases.

This clonotype was found many times. The chain recombines TRBV5-1 with TRBJ2-1; the D gene is possibly TRBD2 (7 bases). Germline V gene lookup returns CDR1 SGHRS and CDR2 YFSETQ. The length of the CDR3 is 14 residues. Trimming pared 3 bases from V and 3 bases from J, leaving 10 bases between. The CDR3 DNA follows: TGCGCCAGCAGCTCGGGGGGCCACTACAATGAGCAGTTCTTC. Translating it yields CASSSGGHYNEQFF.

J is TRBJ2-7 and V is TRBV27; possibly TRBD2 for D (5 bases). Trimming stripped 6 bases from V and 2 bases from J, with 17 bases between. This CDR3 is built from 15 residues. In germline, CDR1 is MNHEY, CDR2 SMNVEV (reference sequence). The CDR3 bases are TGTGCCAGCAGGCTCAAAACTAGGGAAGCCTACGAGCAGTACTTC. This codes for CASRLKTREAYEQYF.

A note on this clonotype: One end of the junction is discordant with germline, which a read error may explain. The chain joins TRBV19 to TRBJ2-6; D is possibly TRBD1 (5 bases). Germline assignment: CDR1 LNHDA and CDR2 SQIVND (reference sequence). The CDR3 loop spans 16 amino acids. The CDR3 DNA follows: TGTGCCAGTAGTACCAGGCAGCCCTCTGGGGCCAACGTCCTGAATTTC. Its translation: CASSTRQPSGANVLNF.

This clonotype has a count of ten or more. The J gene is TRBJ2-1, the V gene TRBV5-5; TRBD2 matches 7 bases. Germline-derived CDR1 and CDR2 are SGHKS and YYEKEE (reference sequence). V shed 5 bases, J shed 4 bases, and the junction held 9 bases outside the gene matches. CDR3 size: 15 residues. The CDR3 protein is CASSPLAGGYNEQFF. CDR3 nucleotide sequence: TGTGCCAGCAGTCCGTTAGCGGGTGGTTACAATGAGCAGTTCTTC.

In this sample, this clonotype turned up many times. This chain links TRBV29-1 with TRBJ2-7; D is tentatively TRBD1 or TRBD2 (6 bases each). This CDR3 is 17 amino acids long. V lost 0 bases to trimming and J lost 6 bases, with 24 bases between them. Germline loops: CDR1 SQVTM, CDR2 ANQGSEA. The DNA for the CDR3 is TGCAGCGTTGAAGATCTCTCTGGACAGCCGATGGGGGGCGAGCAGTACTTC. Translated: CSVEDLSGQPMGGEQYF.